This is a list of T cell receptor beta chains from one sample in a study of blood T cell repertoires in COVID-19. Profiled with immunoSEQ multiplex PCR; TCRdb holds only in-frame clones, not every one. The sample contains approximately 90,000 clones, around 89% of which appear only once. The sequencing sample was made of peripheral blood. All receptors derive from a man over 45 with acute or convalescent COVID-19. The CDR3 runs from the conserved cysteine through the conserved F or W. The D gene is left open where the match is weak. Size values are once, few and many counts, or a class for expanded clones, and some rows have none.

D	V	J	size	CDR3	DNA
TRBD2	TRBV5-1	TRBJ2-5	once	CASSLGVAGGQETQYF	TGCGCCAGCAGCTTGGGAGTAGCGGGGGGCCAAGAGACCCAGTACTTC
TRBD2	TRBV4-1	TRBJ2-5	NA	CASSQARGGGETQYF	TGCGCCAGCAGCCAAGCTCGGGGCGGGGGAGAGACCCAGTACTTC
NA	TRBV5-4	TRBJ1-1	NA	CASSGWGVNTEAFF	TGTGCCAGCAGCGGATGGGGGGTGAACACTGAAGCTTTCTTT
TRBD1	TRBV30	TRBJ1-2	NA	CAWTTGGTGYTF	TGTGCCTGGACCACAGGGGGCACTGGCTACACCTTC
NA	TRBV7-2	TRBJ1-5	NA	CASSLYSGGQPQHF	TGTGCCAGCAGCTTATATAGCGGAGGCCAGCCCCAGCATTTT
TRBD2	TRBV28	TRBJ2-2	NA	CASSLGLAGGVGELFF	TGTGCCAGCAGTTTAGGACTAGCGGGGGGAGTCGGGGAGCTGTTTTTT
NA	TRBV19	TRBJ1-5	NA	CASSFEHSHNQPQHF	TGTGCCAGTAGCTTCGAGCACTCCCACAATCAGCCCCAGCATTTT
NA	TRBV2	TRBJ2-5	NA	CASSPTSTETQYF	TGTGCCAGCAGTCCCACTAGCACTGAGACCCAGTACTTC
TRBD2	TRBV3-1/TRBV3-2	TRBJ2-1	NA	CASTRLGGRGGNEQFF	TGTGCCAGCACCCGGCTGGGGGGACGGGGGGGCAATGAGCAGTTCTTC
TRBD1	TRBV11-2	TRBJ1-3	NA	CASSPLSPGQGTGNTIYF	TGTGCCAGCAGCCCGTTGTCACCCGGACAGGGGACCGGAAACACCATATATTTT
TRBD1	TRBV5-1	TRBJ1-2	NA	CASSPAGQNYGYTF	TGCGCCAGCAGCCCGGCGGGACAGAACTATGGCTACACCTTC
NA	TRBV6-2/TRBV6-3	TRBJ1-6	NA	CASSDLGGIHSPLHF	TGTGCCAGCAGCGATCTCGGGGGGATCCATTCACCCCTCCACTTT
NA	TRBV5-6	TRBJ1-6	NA	CASSLVGGGNSPLHF	TGTGCCAGCAGCTTGGTTGGGGGAGGTAATTCACCCCTCCACTTT
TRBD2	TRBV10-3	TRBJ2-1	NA	CAISESLLLAAHEQFF	TGTGCCATCAGTGAGTCGTTGCTACTAGCGGCACATGAGCAGTTCTTC
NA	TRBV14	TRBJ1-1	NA	CASSQVRGGNTEAFF	TGTGCCAGCAGCCAAGTAAGGGGGGGAAACACTGAAGCTTTCTTT